This TCR beta chain was sequenced in a study of T cells after yellow fever vaccination. Germline V gene data show CDR1 as SEHNR and CDR2 as FQNEAQ (reference sequence). V was clipped by 3 bases and J by 3 bases, with 16 bases between them. The CDR3 totals 16 residues. A process of 5'RACE template switching, which added a universal primer site and UMIs, was used to make TCR cDNA. A single record per CDR3 protein comes from TCRdb applying MiXCR to the 5' RACE reads. The repertoire has about 300,000 distinct CDR3 sequences, 7.5% to 9% of them found once; the top ten carry 3% to 3.5%. As regards this clonotype: Its antigen is not identified.

General study findings and limits: The secondary T-cell response peaked on day 5, not day 15, but was weaker. Across the CD4 and CD8 compartments, a small share of clonotypes was present in both.

The sequence came from a man younger than 35 who received the YFV17D yellow fever vaccine. The chain carries TRBV7-9 and TRBJ2-3; D might be TRBD2 (5 bases). The sample in question was CD4+ T cells sorted from PBMCs, obtained 5 days after the yellow fever booster vaccination. Here the CDR3 DNA reads TGTGCCAGCAGCTTTCCCCCCCTGTGGAGGACAGATACGCAGTATTTT. Translated: CASSFPPLWRTDTQYF.